This T cell receptor beta chain was sequenced in a study of T cells after yellow fever vaccination. V was cut by 0 bases and J by 3 bases, with 11 bases left in between. The CDR3 runs to 15 residues. Germline V gives CDR1 SGHTS, CDR2 YDEGEE. General study points: The bulk population could contribute abundant contaminating clonotypes to FACS-sorted repertoires. Overall, a small share of clonotypes was seen in both CD4 and CD8 compartments. Booster sampling recovered most clones from primary vaccination (nearly 98% CD4, roughly 90% CD8).

MiXCR, run by TCRdb on the 5' RACE reads, gives a single entry per CDR3 protein. The sample lists some 120,000 distinct CDR3 sequences, over 12% occurring once. To note about this clonotype: Its specificity is unknown.

Material: CD8+ T cells sorted from PBMCs, obtained 5 days after the yellow fever booster vaccination. This sequence originates from a man aged 18 to 29 who received the YFV17D yellow fever vaccine. This chain links TRBV5-8 with TRBJ2-3, with D perhaps matching TRBD2 (6 bases). As DNA, the CDR3 is TGTGCCAGCAGCTTGGCCACCGGGGGAACAGATACGCAGTATTTT. It codes for CASSLATGGTDTQYF.